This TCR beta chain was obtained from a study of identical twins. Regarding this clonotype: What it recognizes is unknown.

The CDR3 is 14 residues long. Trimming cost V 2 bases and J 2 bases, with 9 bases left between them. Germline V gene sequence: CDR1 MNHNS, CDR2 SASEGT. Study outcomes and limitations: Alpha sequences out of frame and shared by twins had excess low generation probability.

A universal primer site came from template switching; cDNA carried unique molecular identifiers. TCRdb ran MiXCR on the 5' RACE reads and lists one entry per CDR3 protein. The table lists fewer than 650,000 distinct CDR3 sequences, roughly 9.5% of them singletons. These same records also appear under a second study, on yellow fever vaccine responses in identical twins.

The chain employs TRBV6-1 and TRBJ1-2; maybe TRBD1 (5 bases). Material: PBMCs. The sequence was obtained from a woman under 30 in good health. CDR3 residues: CASSEPGANYGYTF. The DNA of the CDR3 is TGTGCCAGCAGTGAACCCGGGGCCAACTATGGCTACACCTTC.